The T cell receptor beta chain described here comes from a study of beta chain features in type 1 diabetes. Study-level findings and limits: Shortening of TCRB CDR3s, moderate but significant, appeared in all four CD4+ subsets of Type 1 diabetes patients. Shorter templates might be favored by PCR, and equally so in patients and in controls.

This clone was detected only a few times. Its specificity is unknown. CDR3 size: 13 residues. Losses at the gene ends were 1 base for V and 6 bases for J; bases not matched to a gene: 3. CDR1 is SGHTA, CDR2 FQGNSA, per germline. Expressed TCRB transcripts were sequenced because the entire RNA isolate underwent reverse transcription. The method was immunoSEQ multiplex PCR; TCRdb's version includes in-frame clones alone and lacks a portion of them. The sample yields 250,000 to 350,000 clones, roughly an eighth seen once. The TCR sequence derives from a man younger than 45 with type 1 diabetes. The genes are TRBV7-2 and TRBJ2-7; 7 nucleotides match TRBD2. Sequenced material: naive CD4+ T cells from blood. The CDR3: CASSLERGGEQYF. The DNA for the CDR3 is TGTGCCAGCAGCTTAGAGCGGGGAGGCGAGCAGTACTTC.